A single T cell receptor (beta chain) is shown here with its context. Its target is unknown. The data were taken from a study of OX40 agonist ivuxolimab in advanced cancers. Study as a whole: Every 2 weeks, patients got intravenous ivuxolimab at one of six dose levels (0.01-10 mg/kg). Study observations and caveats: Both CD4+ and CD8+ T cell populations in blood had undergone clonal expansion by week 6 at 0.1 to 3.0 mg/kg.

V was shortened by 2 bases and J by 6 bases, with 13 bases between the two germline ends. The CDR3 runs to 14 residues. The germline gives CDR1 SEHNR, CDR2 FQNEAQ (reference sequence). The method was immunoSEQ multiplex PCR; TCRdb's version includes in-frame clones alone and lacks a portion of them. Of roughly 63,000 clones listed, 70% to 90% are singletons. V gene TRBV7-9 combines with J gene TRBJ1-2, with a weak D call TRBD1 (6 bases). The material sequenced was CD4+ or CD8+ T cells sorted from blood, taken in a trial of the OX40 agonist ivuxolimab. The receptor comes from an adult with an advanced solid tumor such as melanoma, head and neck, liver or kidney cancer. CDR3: CASSLYDRTDGYTF. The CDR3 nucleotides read TGTGCCAGCAGCTTATACGACCGGACAGATGGCTACACCTTC.